Here is one T cell receptor beta chain with its context. The target antigen is unknown. PCR involved 60 Vbeta and 13 Jbeta primers. Data came from immunoSEQ multiplex PCR; TCRdb stores just in-frame clones and leaves some out. The profile shows some 150,000 clones, roughly 80% of them singletons. This specimen comes from a study of cytomegalovirus exposure and HLA in healthy donors. Regarding the study as a whole: Among TCR sequences, most were rare, though some public TCRs appeared in many donors.

The material sequenced was PBMCs. The TCR comes from a woman aged 30 to 39 in good health and CMV-seronegative.

The CDR3 nucleotides read TGTGCCAGTAGTGGAGGGGCCTGGGCCCTTGGAAACACCATATATTTT. This codes for CASSGGAWALGNTIYF. The V and J genes are TRBV19 and TRBJ1-3; perhaps TRBD1 as D (5 bases). Trimming pared 5 bases from V and 3 bases from J, leaving 17 bases between. Per germline, CDR1 LNHDA and CDR2 SQIVND (reference sequence). This CDR3 contains 16 residues.